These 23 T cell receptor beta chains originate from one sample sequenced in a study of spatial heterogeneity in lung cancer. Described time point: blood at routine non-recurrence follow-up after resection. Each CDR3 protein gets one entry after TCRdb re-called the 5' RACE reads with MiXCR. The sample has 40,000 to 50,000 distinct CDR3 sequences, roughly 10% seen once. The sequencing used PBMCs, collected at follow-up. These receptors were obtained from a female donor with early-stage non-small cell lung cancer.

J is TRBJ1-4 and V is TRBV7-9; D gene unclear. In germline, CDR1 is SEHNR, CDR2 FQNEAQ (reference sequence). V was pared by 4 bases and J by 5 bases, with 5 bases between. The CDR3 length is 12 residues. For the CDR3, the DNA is TGTGCCAGCAGCTCGCGGAATGAAAAACTGTTTTTT. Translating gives CASSSRNEKLFF.

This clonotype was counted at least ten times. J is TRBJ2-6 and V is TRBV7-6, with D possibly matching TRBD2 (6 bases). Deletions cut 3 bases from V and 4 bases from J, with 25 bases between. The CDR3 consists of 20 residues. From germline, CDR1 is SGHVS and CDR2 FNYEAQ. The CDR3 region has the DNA TGTGCCAGCAGCTTCTCTTTTACGACCTACCGGGAGTCAGGGGCCAACGTCCTGACTTTC. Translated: CASSFSFTTYRESGANVLTF.

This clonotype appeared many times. In DNA form, the CDR3 reads TGTGCCAGCAGCCGAGGGGGAAACGAAAAACTGTTTTTT. Protein product: CASSRGGNEKLFF. The chain recombines TRBV7-9 with TRBJ1-4, with D perhaps matching TRBD1 (6 bases). The CDR3 runs to 13 residues. Trimming removed 5 bases at V and 8 bases at J, with 12 bases between. Germline lookup yields CDR1 SEHNR and CDR2 FQNEAQ (reference sequence).

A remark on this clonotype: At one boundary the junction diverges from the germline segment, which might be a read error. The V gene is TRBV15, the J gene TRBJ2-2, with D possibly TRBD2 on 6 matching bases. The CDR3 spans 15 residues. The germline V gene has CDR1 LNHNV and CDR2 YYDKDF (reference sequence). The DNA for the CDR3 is TGTGCCACCAGCAGAGACCAGACAGTCACCGGGGAGGTGTTTTTT. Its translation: CATSRDQTVTGEVFF.

The CDR3 DNA reads as TGTGCCAGCAGCTTAGAATCGGGTTCGGAGCAGTTCTTC. It encodes CASSLESGSEQFF. J is TRBJ2-1 and V is TRBV7-9; D is unresolved. The CDR3 length is 13 residues. Germline CDR1 SEHNR, CDR2 FQNEAQ (reference sequence). Trimming shortened V by 1 base and J by 10 bases, and 11 bases separated the two germline ends.

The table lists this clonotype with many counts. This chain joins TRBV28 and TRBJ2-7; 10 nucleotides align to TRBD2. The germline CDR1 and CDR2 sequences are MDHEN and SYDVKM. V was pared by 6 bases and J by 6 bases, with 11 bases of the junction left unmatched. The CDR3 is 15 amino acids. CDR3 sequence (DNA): TGTGCCAGCAGCCTCCGCAGCGGGGGGGCCGTCGAGCAGTACTTC. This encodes CASSLRSGGAVEQYF.

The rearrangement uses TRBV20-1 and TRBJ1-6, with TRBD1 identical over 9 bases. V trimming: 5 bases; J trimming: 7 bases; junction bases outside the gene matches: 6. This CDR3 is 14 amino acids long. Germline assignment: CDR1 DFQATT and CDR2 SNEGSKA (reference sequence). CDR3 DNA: TGCAGTGCTCTCCCCGGGACAGGGAATTCACCCCTCCACTTT. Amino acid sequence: CSALPGTGNSPLHF.

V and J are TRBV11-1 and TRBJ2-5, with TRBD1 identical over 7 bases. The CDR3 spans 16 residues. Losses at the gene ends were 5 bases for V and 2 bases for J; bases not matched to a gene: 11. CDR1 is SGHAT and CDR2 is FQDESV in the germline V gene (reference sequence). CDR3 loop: CASSSPSGGFQETQYF. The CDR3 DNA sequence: TGTGCCAGCAGCAGCCCATCAGGGGGATTTCAAGAGACCCAGTACTTC.

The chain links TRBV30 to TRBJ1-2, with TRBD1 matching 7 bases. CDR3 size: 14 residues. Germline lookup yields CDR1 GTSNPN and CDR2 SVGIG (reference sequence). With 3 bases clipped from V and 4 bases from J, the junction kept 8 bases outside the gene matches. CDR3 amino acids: CAWRGGHSGYGYTF. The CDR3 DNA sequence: TGTGCCTGGAGAGGGGGCCACAGTGGCTATGGCTACACCTTC.

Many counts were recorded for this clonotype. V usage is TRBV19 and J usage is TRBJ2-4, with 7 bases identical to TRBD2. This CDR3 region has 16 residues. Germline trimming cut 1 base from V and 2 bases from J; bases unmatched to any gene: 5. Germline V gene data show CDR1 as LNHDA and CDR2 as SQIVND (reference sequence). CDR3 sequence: CASSIVAGGSKNIQYF. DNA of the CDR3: TGTGCCAGTAGTATAGTCGCCGGGGGGTCCAAAAACATTCAGTACTTC.

DNA for the CDR3: TGTGCCAGCAGCTTAATCAGAGCTAACTATGGCTACACCTTC. It translates to CASSLIRANYGYTF. The chain uses TRBV7-2 and TRBJ1-2; no clear D. The CDR3 runs 14 residues. Trimming shortened V by 2 bases and J by 0 bases, and 7 bases separated the two germline ends. Per the germline V gene, CDR1 is SGHTA and CDR2 is FQGNSA.

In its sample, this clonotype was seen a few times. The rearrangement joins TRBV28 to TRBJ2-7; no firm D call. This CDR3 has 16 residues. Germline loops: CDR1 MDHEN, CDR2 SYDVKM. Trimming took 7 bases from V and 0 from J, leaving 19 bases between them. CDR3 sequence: CASTPGDPASSYEQYF. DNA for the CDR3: TGTGCCAGCACTCCAGGAGATCCAGCTTCCTCCTACGAGCAGTACTTC. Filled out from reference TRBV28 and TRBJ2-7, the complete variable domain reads DVKVTQSSRYLVKRTGEKVFLECVQDMDHENMFWYRQDPGLGLRLIYFSYDVKMKEKGDIPEGYSVSREKKERFSLILESASTNQTSMYLCASTPGDPASSYEQYFGPGTRLTVT.

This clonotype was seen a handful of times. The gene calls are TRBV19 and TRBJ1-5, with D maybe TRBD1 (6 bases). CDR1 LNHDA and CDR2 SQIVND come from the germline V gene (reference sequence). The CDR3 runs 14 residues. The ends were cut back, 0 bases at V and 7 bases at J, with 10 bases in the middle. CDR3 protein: CASSIEGAVQPQHF. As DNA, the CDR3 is TGTGCCAGTAGTATAGAGGGGGCCGTCCAGCCCCAGCATTTT.

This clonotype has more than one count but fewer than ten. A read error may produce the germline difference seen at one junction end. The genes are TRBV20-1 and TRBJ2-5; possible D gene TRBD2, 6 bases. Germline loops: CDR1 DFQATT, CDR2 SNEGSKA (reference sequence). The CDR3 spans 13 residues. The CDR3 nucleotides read TGCAGCGCTAGTGTGGGGGGAAGAGAGACCCAGTACTTC. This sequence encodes CSASVGGRETQYF.

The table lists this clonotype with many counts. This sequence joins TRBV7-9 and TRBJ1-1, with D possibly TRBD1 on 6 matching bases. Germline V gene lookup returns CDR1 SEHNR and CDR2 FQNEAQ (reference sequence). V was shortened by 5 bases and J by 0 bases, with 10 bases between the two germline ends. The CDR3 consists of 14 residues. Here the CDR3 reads CASSLGGMNTEAFF. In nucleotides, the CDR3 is TGTGCCAGCAGCCTGGGGGGCATGAACACTGAAGCTTTCTTT.

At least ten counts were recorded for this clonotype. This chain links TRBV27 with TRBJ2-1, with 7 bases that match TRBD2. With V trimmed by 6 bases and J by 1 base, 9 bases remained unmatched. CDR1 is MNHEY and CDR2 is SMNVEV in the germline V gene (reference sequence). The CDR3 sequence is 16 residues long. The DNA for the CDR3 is TGTGCCAGCAGCCAACCTAGCGGCCCGTCCTACAATGAGCAGTTCTTC. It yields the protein CASSQPSGPSYNEQFF.

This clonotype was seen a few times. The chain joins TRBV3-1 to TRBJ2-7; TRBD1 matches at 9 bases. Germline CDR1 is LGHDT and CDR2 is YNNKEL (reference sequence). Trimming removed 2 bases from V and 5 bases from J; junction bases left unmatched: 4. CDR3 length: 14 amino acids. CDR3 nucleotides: TGTGCCAGCAGCCAATTGGGACAGGGTGACGAGCAGTACTTC. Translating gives CASSQLGQGDEQYF.

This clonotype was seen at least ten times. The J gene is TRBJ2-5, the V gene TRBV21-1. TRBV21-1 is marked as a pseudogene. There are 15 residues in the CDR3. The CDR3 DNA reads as TGTGCCAGCAGCAAAGCGCGGGTATTACAAGAGACCCAGTACTTC. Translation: CASSKARVLQETQYF.

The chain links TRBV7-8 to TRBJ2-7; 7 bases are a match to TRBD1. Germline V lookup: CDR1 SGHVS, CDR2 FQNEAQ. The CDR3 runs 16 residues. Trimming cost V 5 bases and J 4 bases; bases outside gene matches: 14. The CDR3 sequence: CASSPPRDSTGYEQYF. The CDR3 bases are TGTGCCAGCAGCCCGCCCCGGGACAGTACGGGGTACGAGCAGTACTTC. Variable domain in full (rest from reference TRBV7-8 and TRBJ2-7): GAGVSQSPRYKVAKRGQDVALRCDPISGHVSLFWYQQALGQGPEFLTYFQNEAQLDKSGLPSDRFFAERPEGSVSTLKIQRTQQEDSAVYLCASSPPRDSTGYEQYFGPGTRLTVT.

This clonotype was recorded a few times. The CDR3 loop is CASSLVLGGDTEAFF. DNA for the CDR3: TGCGCCAGCAGCTTGGTCCTGGGGGGAGACACTGAAGCTTTCTTT. V and J are TRBV5-1 and TRBJ1-1; possible D gene TRBD1, 5 bases. The CDR3 runs 15 residues. Per germline, CDR1 SGHRS and CDR2 YFSETQ. The V gene lost 0 bases and the J gene lost 3 bases, with 12 bases spanning the gap.

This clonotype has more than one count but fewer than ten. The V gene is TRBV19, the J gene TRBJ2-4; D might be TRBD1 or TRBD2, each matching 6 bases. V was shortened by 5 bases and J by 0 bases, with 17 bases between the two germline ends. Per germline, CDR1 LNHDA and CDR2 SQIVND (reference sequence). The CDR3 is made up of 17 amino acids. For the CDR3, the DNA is TGTGCCAGTAGTCCCGAGGGGGGCCGGCTAGCCAAAAACATTCAGTACTTC. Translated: CASSPEGGRLAKNIQYF.

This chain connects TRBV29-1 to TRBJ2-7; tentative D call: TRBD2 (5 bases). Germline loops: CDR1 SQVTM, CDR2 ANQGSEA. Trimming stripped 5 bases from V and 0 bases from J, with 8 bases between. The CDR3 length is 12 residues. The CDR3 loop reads CSVLGLSYEQYF. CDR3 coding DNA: TGCAGCGTTCTCGGACTCTCCTACGAGCAGTACTTC.

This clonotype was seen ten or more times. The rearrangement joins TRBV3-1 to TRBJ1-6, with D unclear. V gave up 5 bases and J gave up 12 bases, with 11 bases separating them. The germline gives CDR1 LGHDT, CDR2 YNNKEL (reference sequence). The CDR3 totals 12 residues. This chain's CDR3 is CASSRAVGPLHF. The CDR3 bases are TGTGCCAGCAGCAGAGCAGTGGGACCCCTCCACTTT.